This T cell receptor (beta chain) was retrieved from a study of cytomegalovirus exposure and HLA in healthy donors. The protocol was immunoSEQ multiplex PCR, while the TCRdb copy is restricted to in-frame clones and leaves out a portion. The sample has 150,000 to 180,000 clones; roughly 84% are singletons. The germline CDR1 and CDR2 sequences are SGHDT and YYEEEE. The CDR3 length is 17 residues. Trimming shortened V by 4 bases and J by 2 bases, and 20 bases separated the two germline ends. The sequencing input was PBMCs. The TCR originated in a human donor in good health. The V call is TRBV5-6, the J call TRBJ2-3; possibly TRBD1 for D (6 bases). The DNA of the CDR3 is TGTGCCAGCAGCATCCCGACAGGATTCATAAACACAGATACGCAGTATTTT. This gives the protein CASSIPTGFINTDTQYF.